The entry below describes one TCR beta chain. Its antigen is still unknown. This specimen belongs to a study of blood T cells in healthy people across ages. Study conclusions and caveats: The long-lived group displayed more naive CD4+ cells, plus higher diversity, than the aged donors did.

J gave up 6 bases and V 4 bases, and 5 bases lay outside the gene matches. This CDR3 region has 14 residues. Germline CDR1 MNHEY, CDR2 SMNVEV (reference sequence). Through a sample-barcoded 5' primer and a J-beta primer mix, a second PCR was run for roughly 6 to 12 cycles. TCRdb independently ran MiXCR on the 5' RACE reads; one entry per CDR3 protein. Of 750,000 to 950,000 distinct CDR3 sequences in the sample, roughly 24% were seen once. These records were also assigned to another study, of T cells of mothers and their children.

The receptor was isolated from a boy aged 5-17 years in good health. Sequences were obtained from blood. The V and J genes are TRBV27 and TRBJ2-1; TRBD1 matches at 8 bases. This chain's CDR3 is CASSSGGRFNEQFF. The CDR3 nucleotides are TGTGCCAGCAGTTCAGGGGGCAGGTTCAATGAGCAGTTCTTC.